Each of the 26 T cell receptor beta chains below was sequenced from the same sample in a study of blood T cell repertoires in COVID-19. Sequenced by immunoSEQ multiplex PCR; TCRdb stores in-frame clones only, minus some. Of about 330,000 clones listed, approximately 92% were seen once; the top ten hold approximately 17%. Source material: PBMCs or T cells enriched from blood (not recorded which). These receptors originate from a woman in her twenties or thirties who had recovered from COVID-19.

This clone was observed a single time. The chain employs TRBV7-2 and TRBJ1-1; tentatively, D is TRBD1 (6 bases). Germline CDR1 reads SGHTA; CDR2 reads FQGNSA. V lost 5 bases, J lost 5 bases, and 15 bases lay in between. The CDR3 is made up of 14 amino acids. CDR3 bases: TGTGCCAGCAGCCCGATACAGGGTTGGACTGAAGCTTTCTTT. Translating it yields CASSPIQGWTEAFF.

The gene calls are TRBV28 and TRBJ2-1; TRBD2 aligns across 8 bases. The CDR3 totals 17 residues. Germline CDR1 reads MDHEN; CDR2 reads SYDVKM. The trim removed 1 base at V and 2 bases at J, leaving 7 bases unmatched. CDR3 amino acids: CASSLSSGRFTYNEQFF. The DNA of the CDR3 is TGTGCCAGCAGTTTATCGAGCGGGAGATTCACCTACAATGAGCAGTTCTTC.

The V gene is TRBV2, the J gene TRBJ2-7, with 14 bases aligning to TRBD2. The CDR3 sequence is 14 residues long. Looked up from germline, CDR1 is SNHLY and CDR2 is FYNNEI. After removal of 7 bases from V and 5 bases from J, the junction contained 4 bases not matched to a gene. DNA of the CDR3: TGTGCCAGCACCCCGGGACTAGCGGGGGACGAGCAGTACTTC. It encodes CASTPGLAGDEQYF.

This clone was found once. Written as DNA, the CDR3 is TGTGCCAGCAGTCGTGATCGGGGACAGCCCCAGCATTTT. Translated: CASSRDRGQPQHF. This chain links TRBV28 with TRBJ1-5; D is ambiguous. Trimming cost V 5 bases and J 7 bases, with 12 bases left between them. CDR1 MDHEN and CDR2 SYDVKM come from the germline V gene. This CDR3 region has 13 residues. The full variable domain, in which reference TRBV28 and TRBJ1-5 provide the parts outside the CDR3, is DVKVTQSSRYLVKRTGEKVFLECVQDMDHENMFWYRQDPGLGLRLIYFSYDVKMKEKGDIPEGYSVSREKKERFSLILESASTNQTSMYLCASSRDRGQPQHFGDGTRLSIL.

Comment on this clone: Different DNA sequences within this sample yield the same CDR3. The V and J genes are TRBV5-6 and TRBJ1-6; a possible D gene is TRBD1 (6 bases). V shed 3 bases and J shed 7 bases, with 14 bases lying between them. This CDR3 has 15 amino acids. Germline loops: CDR1 SGHDT, CDR2 YYEEEE. For the CDR3, the DNA is TGTGCCAGCAGCTGGGGGCAGGGGCACAATTCACCCCTCCACTTT. This sequence encodes CASSWGQGHNSPLHF.

The CDR3 DNA follows: TGCGCCAGCAGCTTTGCCCGGGACAGGAGCAATGAGCAGTTCTTC. It encodes CASSFARDRSNEQFF. The chain has TRBV5-1 and TRBJ2-1; TRBD1 matches at 8 bases. CDR1 is SGHRS and CDR2 is YFSETQ in the germline V gene. The CDR3 consists of 15 residues. With V trimmed by 2 bases and J by 6 bases, 7 bases remained unmatched.

The chain joins TRBV9 to TRBJ1-5; D is ambiguous. CDR3 length: 15 amino acids. V shed 0 bases and J shed 7 bases, with 14 bases lying between them. Germline CDR1 SGDLS, CDR2 YYNGEE. CDR3 nucleotide sequence: TGTGCCAGCAGCGTAGGGCCCGAGGATGGGCAGCCCCAGCATTTT. Translating gives CASSVGPEDGQPQHF.

V is TRBV28 and J is TRBJ2-2; D not certain. Germline CDR1 reads MDHEN; CDR2 reads SYDVKM. This CDR3 contains 13 residues. The V gene lost 4 bases and the J gene lost 1 base, with 4 bases spanning the gap. The CDR3 here is CASSSENTGELFF. CDR3 coding DNA: TGTGCCAGCAGTTCAGAGAACACCGGGGAGCTGTTTTTT.

The chain links TRBV5-1 to TRBJ2-7; tentative D call: TRBD2 (5 bases). Germline CDR1 reads SGHRS; CDR2 reads YFSETQ. The CDR3 totals 13 residues. The germline V and J ends were trimmed by 4 bases and 4 bases, with 12 bases remaining between them. Here the CDR3 DNA reads TGCGCCAGCAGCACCAGGCGAGGGTACGAGCAGTACTTC. This encodes CASSTRRGYEQYF.

The chain employs TRBV6-1 and TRBJ1-2, with D maybe TRBD1 (5 bases). Germline V gives CDR1 MNHNS, CDR2 SASEGT. V shed 2 bases and J shed 8 bases, with 12 bases lying between them. This CDR3 contains 13 residues. As DNA, the CDR3 is TGTGCCAGCAGTGAACAGGGTGCGGGAGGCTACACCTTC. Translated, it gives CASSEQGAGGYTF.

The gene calls are TRBV30 and TRBJ1-1, with D perhaps matching TRBD1 (6 bases). The CDR3 loop spans 13 amino acids. Germline V gene sequence: CDR1 GTSNPN, CDR2 SVGIG (reference sequence). The V and J ends lost 2 bases and 3 bases respectively, with 10 bases between them. The CDR3 DNA is TGTGCCTGGAGTAGGCAGGGGCACACTGAAGCTTTCTTT. Protein product: CAWSRQGHTEAFF.

This chain uses TRBV7-8 with TRBJ2-7; TRBD2 might be the D (6 bases). In germline, CDR1 is SGHVS, CDR2 FQNEAQ. This CDR3 spans 14 amino acids. Trimming stripped 1 base from V and 2 bases from J, with 9 bases between. CDR3 region: CASSLELATYEQYF. The CDR3 coding sequence is TGTGCCAGCAGCTTAGAACTAGCCACCTACGAGCAGTACTTC.

This chain joins TRBV9 and TRBJ2-1, with D perhaps matching TRBD1 (5 bases). V lost 0 bases to trimming and J lost 10 bases, with 5 bases between them. The CDR3 length is 11 residues. From germline, CDR1 is SGDLS and CDR2 YYNGEE. This CDR3 is CASSVGQEQFF. DNA for the CDR3: TGTGCCAGCAGCGTAGGACAGGAGCAGTTCTTC.

This clone came up once. This chain uses TRBV3-1 (or the pseudogene TRBV3-2) with TRBJ2-7, with D perhaps TRBD2 (7 bases). The CDR3 has 16 amino acids. V was cut by 4 bases and J by 4 bases, with 20 bases left in between. Germline CDR1 is LGHDT and CDR2 is YNNKEL (reference sequence). The chain's CDR3 is CASSLFWGGKGYEQYF. CDR3 nucleotides: TGTGCCAGCAGCCTCTTTTGGGGGGGCAAAGGGTACGAGCAGTACTTC.

The genes are TRBV4-2 and TRBJ1-1, with a tentative D call TRBD1 (5 bases). V lost 0 bases to trimming and J lost 1 base, with 15 bases between them. The CDR3 is 17 residues long. CDR1 and CDR2 (germline): LGHNA, YNFKEQ. The CDR3 DNA reads as TGTGCCAGCAGCCAAGATGGGGGGGAGGGTAGGAACACTGAAGCTTTCTTT. Protein product: CASSQDGGEGRNTEAFF.

In this sample, this clone turned up once. The CDR3 sequence is CATSRDRGYSGNTIYF. The CDR3, as DNA: TGTGCCACCAGCAGAGACAGGGGCTACTCTGGAAACACCATATATTTT. V usage is TRBV15 and J usage is TRBJ1-3, with D possibly being TRBD1 (6 bases). Germline V gene data show CDR1 as LNHNV and CDR2 as YYDKDF (reference sequence). There are 16 residues in the CDR3. V lost 0 bases to trimming and J lost 0 bases, with 9 bases between them.

The J gene is TRBJ2-7, the V gene TRBV7-2; TRBD1 is a possible D gene (5 bases). Trimming left V 5 bases short and J 6 bases short, with 26 bases between. There are 17 residues in the CDR3. Germline assignment: CDR1 SGHTA and CDR2 FQGNSA. The CDR3 region is CASSLPVTLKGIREQYF. CDR3 DNA: TGTGCCAGCAGCCTCCCCGTGACCCTCAAGGGGATACGCGAGCAGTACTTC.

V is TRBV24-1 and J is TRBJ2-2; a weak D match, TRBD1 (5 bases). The germline CDR1 and CDR2 sequences are KGHDR and SFDVKD. The V and J ends lost 2 bases and 4 bases respectively, with 7 bases between them. This CDR3 has 14 amino acids. The CDR3 DNA reads TGTGCCACCAGTGATTACAGGTCCACCGGGGAGCTGTTTTTT. Translation gives CATSDYRSTGELFF.

The chain joins TRBV4-3 to TRBJ2-2, with D unresolved. V dropped 0 bases and J dropped 4 bases, with 6 bases sitting between them. Germline loops: CDR1 LGHNA, CDR2 YSLEER. The CDR3 contains 14 residues. This CDR3 reads CASSQDGFTGELFF. The DNA of the CDR3 is TGCGCCAGCAGCCAAGATGGCTTCACCGGGGAGCTGTTTTTT.

CDR3 sequence reads: CSVERCGTGPGSTFSYNEQFF. The CDR3 DNA reads as TGCAGCGTTGAAAGGTGCGGGACAGGGCCGGGTAGTACTTTCTCCTACAATGAGCAGTTCTTC. The chain has TRBV29-1 and TRBJ2-1; TRBD1 matches at 9 bases. The CDR3 extends over 21 amino acids. Trimming cost V 2 bases and J 0 bases; bases outside gene matches: 20. Germline CDR1 and CDR2: SQVTM and ANQGSEA.

This chain links TRBV4-2 with TRBJ1-5, with no clear D. This CDR3 has 15 amino acids. V lost 1 base, J lost 5 bases, and 12 bases lay in between. CDR1 is LGHNA and CDR2 is YNFKEQ in the germline V gene. In DNA form, the CDR3 reads TGTGCCAGCAGCCAAGGAAAGGAACAGTATCAGCCCCAGCATTTT. Its translation is CASSQGKEQYQPQHF.

The J gene is TRBJ1-6, the V gene TRBV7-9; maybe TRBD1 (6 bases). Looked up from germline, CDR1 is SEHNR and CDR2 is FQNEAQ (reference sequence). The CDR3 contains 18 residues. The V end was cut by 5 bases, the J end by 3 bases, with 20 bases between. This chain's CDR3 is CASSPGLAGAHYNSPLHF. CDR3 nucleotides: TGTGCCAGCAGCCCGGGTTTGGCAGGGGCCCACTATAATTCACCCCTCCACTTT. The full variable domain, its missing parts supplied by reference TRBV7-9 and TRBJ1-6, is DTGVSQNPRHKITKRGQNVTFRCDPISEHNRLYWYRQTLGQGPEFLTYFQNEAQLEKSRLLSDRFSAERPKGSFSTLEIQRTEQGDSAMYLCASSPGLAGAHYNSPLHFGNGTRLTVT.

CDR3 residues: CASSVGSGGNIETQYF. DNA for the CDR3: TGTGCCAGCAGCGTAGGTAGCGGGGGGAACATAGAGACCCAGTACTTC. This sequence joins TRBV9 and TRBJ2-5; 10 bases agree with TRBD2. This CDR3 contains 16 residues. Trimming cost V 0 bases and J 4 bases; bases outside gene matches: 6. Germline V lookup: CDR1 SGDLS, CDR2 YYNGEE.

This chain joins TRBV21-1 and TRBJ2-7; the D call TRBD2 from the table was never checked on the DNA. TRBV21-1 is marked as a pseudogene. The CDR3 totals 13 residues. This CDR3 reads CARSTSGREEQYF. In nucleotides, the CDR3 is TGTGCCAGGTCGACTAGCGGGAGGGAAGAGCAGTACTTC.

About this clone itself: The junction departs from germline at one end; a sequencing error may be responsible. The chain joins TRBV29-1 to TRBJ1-1; the match to TRBD1 covers 8 bases. CDR1 is SQVTM and CDR2 is ANQGSEA in the germline V gene. The CDR3 extends over 12 amino acids. The CDR3 loop reads CSTGQGGSEAFF. The CDR3 DNA sequence: TGCAGCACCGGACAGGGTGGCTCTGAGGCTTTCTTT.

This clone appeared a few times. The J gene is TRBJ1-1, the V gene TRBV2; perhaps TRBD1 as D (5 bases). Germline V lookup: CDR1 SNHLY, CDR2 FYNNEI. This CDR3 has 13 residues. V was shortened by 10 bases and J by 0 bases, with 12 bases between the two germline ends. CDR3 nucleotides: TGTGCCATCCTTAGGGGAATGAACACTGAAGCTTTCTTT. Translated: CAILRGMNTEAFF.